These 6 T cell receptor beta chains came from one sample sequenced in a study of blood T cell repertoires in COVID-19 (TCRdb year 2020). The receptor library was made with the immunoSEQ multiplex PCR assay. TCRdb took this table from immuneACCESS and kept in-frame rearrangements with V and J called. Such tables lack part of the clones; where checked against another copy, unresolved V genes explain under half of the gap, and the rest is unexplained. Within this sample are 120,000 or so clones, with 75% to 90% of them counted one time only. 7% to 9% of the sample belongs to the ten largest clones. Sample: peripheral blood. The receptors come from a human donor in a cohort sampled during active COVID-19.

The genes are TRBV15 and TRBJ1-1; no reliable D call. Germline assignment: CDR1 LNHNV and CDR2 YYDKDF (reference sequence). V was clipped by 4 bases and J by 7 bases, with 13 bases between them. The CDR3 consists of 13 residues. The DNA of the CDR3 is TGTGCCACCAGCAAACCGGACGGGAATGAAGCTTTCTTT. This gives the protein CATSKPDGNEAFF.

The chain has TRBV19 and TRBJ2-2, with D perhaps TRBD1 (5 bases). This CDR3 contains 16 residues. CDR1 is LNHDA and CDR2 is SQIVND in the germline V gene (reference sequence). V dropped 3 bases and J dropped 0 bases, with 11 bases sitting between them. CDR3 nucleotides: TGTGCCAGTAGTATTGGAGACAGACCGAACACCGGGGAGCTGTTTTTT. It translates to CASSIGDRPNTGELFF. The full variable domain, its missing parts supplied by reference TRBV19 and TRBJ2-2, is DGGITQSPKYLFRKEGQNVTLSCEQNLNHDAMYWYRQDPGQGLRLIYYSQIVNDFQKGDIAEGYSVSREKKESFPLTVTSAQKNPTAFYLCASSIGDRPNTGELFFGEGSRLTVL.

The chain employs TRBV6-1 and TRBJ1-2, with 8 bases fitting TRBD1. Trimming removed 9 bases from V and 3 bases from J; junction bases left unmatched: 6. In germline, CDR1 is MNHNS, CDR2 SASEGT. The length of the CDR3 is 13 residues. CDR3 coding DNA: TGTGCCAGTGGACAGGGCGGATACTATGGCTACACCTTC. It yields the protein CASGQGGYYGYTF.

The chain recombines TRBV24-1 with TRBJ2-1; 8 nucleotides line up with TRBD2. The CDR3 has 15 amino acids. Germline-derived CDR1 and CDR2 are KGHDR and SFDVKD. V gave up 2 bases and J gave up 9 bases; unmatched junction bases: 8. CDR3 residues: CATSDSRKREFEQFF. The CDR3, as DNA: TGTGCCACCAGTGATTCAAGGAAGCGGGAGTTTGAGCAGTTCTTC.

The V and J genes are TRBV6-5 and TRBJ2-3; a possible D gene is TRBD2 (6 bases). Trimming took off 4 bases at V and 6 bases at J, with 20 bases between the two ends. There are 16 residues in the CDR3. The V gene's germline CDR1 is MNHEY and CDR2 SVGAGI. CDR3 residues: CASSSTEGFSSDTQYF. In DNA, the CDR3 is TGTGCCAGCAGTTCCACGGAGGGCTTCTCATCGGATACGCAGTATTTT.

This chain links TRBV19 with TRBJ1-4; D is unresolved. The V gene lost 6 bases and the J gene lost 0 bases, with 17 bases spanning the gap. Germline-derived CDR1 and CDR2 are LNHDA and SQIVND (reference sequence). This CDR3 is built from 17 residues. Written as DNA, the CDR3 is TGTGCCAGTAGCGGCACTCCAACAGCTCCAACTAATGAAAAACTGTTTTTT. Translation gives CASSGTPTAPTNEKLFF.